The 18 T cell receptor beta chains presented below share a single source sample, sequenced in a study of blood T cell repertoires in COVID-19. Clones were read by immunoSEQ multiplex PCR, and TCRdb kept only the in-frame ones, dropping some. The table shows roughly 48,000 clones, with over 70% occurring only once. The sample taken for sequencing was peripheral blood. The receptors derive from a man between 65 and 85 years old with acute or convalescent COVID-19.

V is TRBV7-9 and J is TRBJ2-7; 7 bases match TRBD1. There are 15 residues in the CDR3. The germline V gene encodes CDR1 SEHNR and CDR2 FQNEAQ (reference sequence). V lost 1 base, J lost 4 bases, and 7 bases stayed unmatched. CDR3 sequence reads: CASSLDSGGFYEQYF. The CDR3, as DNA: TGTGCCAGCAGCTTAGATTCAGGGGGTTTTTACGAGCAGTACTTC.

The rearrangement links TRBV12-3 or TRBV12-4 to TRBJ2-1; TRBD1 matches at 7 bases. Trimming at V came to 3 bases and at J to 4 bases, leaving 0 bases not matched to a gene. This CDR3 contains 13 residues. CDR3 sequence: CASSLDRYNEQFF. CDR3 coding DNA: TGTGCCAGCAGTTTGGACAGGTACAATGAGCAGTTCTTC.

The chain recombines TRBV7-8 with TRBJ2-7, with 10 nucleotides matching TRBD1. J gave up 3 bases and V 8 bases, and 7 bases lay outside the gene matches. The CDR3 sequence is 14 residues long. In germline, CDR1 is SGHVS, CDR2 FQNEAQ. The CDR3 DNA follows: TGTGCCAGCCTTTCGGGACAGGGGTACTACGAGCAGTACTTC. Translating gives CASLSGQGYYEQYF.

This chain's CDR3 is CATSIAGGRMNEQFF. For the CDR3, the DNA is TGTGCCACCAGCATCGCGGGCGGGAGAATGAATGAGCAGTTCTTC. The V gene is TRBV15, the J gene TRBJ2-1; 7 bases are a match to TRBD2. Germline loops: CDR1 LNHNV, CDR2 YYDKDF (reference sequence). The trim removed 4 bases at V and 7 bases at J, leaving 10 bases unmatched. There are 15 residues in the CDR3.

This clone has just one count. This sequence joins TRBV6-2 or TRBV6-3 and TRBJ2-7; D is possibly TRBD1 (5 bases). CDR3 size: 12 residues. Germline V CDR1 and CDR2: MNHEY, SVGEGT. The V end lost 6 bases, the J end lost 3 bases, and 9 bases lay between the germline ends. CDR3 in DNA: TGTGCCAGCAGCCCCAGGGTCTACGAGCAGTACTTC. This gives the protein CASSPRVYEQYF.

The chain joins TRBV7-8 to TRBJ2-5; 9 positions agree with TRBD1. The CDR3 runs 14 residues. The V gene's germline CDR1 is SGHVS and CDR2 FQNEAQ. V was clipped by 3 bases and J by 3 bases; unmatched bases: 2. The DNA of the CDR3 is TGTGCCAGCAGCTTTGGGACAGGGAAAGAGACCCAGTACTTC. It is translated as CASSFGTGKETQYF.

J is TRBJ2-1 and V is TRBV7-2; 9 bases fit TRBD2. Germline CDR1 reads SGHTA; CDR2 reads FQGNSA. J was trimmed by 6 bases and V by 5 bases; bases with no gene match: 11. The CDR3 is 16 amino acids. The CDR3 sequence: CASSPTPGGGANEQFF. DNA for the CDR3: TGTGCCAGCAGCCCGACCCCCGGCGGGGGGGCCAATGAGCAGTTCTTC.

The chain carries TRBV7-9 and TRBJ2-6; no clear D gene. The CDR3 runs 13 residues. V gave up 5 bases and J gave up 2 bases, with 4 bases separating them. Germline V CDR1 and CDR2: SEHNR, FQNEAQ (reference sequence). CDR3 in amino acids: CASSPAGANVLTF. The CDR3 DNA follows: TGTGCCAGCAGCCCGGCTGGGGCCAACGTCCTGACTTTC.

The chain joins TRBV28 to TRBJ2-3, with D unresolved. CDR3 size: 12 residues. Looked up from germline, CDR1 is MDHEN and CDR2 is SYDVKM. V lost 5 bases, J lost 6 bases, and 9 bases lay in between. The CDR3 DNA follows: TGTGCCAGCAGTCAGACTGAGGATACGCAGTATTTT. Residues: CASSQTEDTQYF. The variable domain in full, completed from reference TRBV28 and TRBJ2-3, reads DVKVTQSSRYLVKRTGEKVFLECVQDMDHENMFWYRQDPGLGLRLIYFSYDVKMKEKGDIPEGYSVSREKKERFSLILESASTNQTSMYLCASSQTEDTQYFGPGTRLTVL.

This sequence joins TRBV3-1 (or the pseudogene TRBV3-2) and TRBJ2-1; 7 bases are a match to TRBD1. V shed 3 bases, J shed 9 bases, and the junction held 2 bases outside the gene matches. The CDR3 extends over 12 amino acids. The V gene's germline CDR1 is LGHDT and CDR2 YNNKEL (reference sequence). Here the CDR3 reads CASSHRGTEQFF. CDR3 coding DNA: TGTGCCAGCAGCCACAGGGGGACTGAGCAGTTCTTC.

CDR3 in amino acids: CASSVRDRAPSGANVLTF. CDR3 DNA: TGTGCCAGCAGTGTCCGGGACAGGGCCCCATCTGGGGCCAACGTCCTGACTTTC. This sequence joins TRBV28 and TRBJ2-6; the match to TRBD1 covers 9 bases. The CDR3 is 18 residues long. J was trimmed by 1 base and V by 5 bases; bases with no gene match: 9. CDR1 and CDR2 (germline): MDHEN, SYDVKM.

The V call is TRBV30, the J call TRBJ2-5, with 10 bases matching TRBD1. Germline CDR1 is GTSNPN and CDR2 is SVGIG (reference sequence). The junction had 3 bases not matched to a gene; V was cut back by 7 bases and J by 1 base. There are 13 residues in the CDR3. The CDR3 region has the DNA TGTGCCTCCCGGGACAGGGGCCAAGAGACCCAGTACTTC. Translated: CASRDRGQETQYF.

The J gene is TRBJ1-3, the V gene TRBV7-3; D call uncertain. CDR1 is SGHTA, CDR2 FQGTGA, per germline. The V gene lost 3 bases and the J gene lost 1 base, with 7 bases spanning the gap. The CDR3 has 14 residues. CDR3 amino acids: CASSFGGSGNTIYF. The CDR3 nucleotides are TGTGCCAGCAGCTTTGGAGGGTCTGGAAACACCATATATTTT.

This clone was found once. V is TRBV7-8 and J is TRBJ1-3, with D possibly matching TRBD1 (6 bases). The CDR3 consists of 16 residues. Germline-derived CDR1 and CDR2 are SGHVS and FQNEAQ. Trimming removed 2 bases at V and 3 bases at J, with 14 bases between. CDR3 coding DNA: TGTGCCAGCAGCTTACAAGTAGGGGGGGATGGAAACACCATATATTTT. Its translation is CASSLQVGGDGNTIYF. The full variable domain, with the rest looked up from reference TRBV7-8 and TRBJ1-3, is GAGVSQSPRYKVAKRGQDVALRCDPISGHVSLFWYQQALGQGPEFLTYFQNEAQLDKSGLPSDRFFAERPEGSVSTLKIQRTQQEDSAVYLCASSLQVGGDGNTIYFGEGSWLTVV.

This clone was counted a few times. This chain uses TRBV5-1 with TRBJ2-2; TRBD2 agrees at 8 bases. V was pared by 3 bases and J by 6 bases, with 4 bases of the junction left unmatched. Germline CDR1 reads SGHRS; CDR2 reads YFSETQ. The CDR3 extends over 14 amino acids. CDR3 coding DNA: TGCGCCAGCAGCTCGACTAGCGAGGCCGGGGAGCTGTTTTTT. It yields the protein CASSSTSEAGELFF.

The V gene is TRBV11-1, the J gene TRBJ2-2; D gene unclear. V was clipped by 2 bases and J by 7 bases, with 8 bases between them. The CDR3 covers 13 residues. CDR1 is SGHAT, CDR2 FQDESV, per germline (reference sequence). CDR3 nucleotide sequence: TGTGCCAGCAGCTTACAGTTTCTCGGGGAGCTGTTTTTT. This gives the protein CASSLQFLGELFF.

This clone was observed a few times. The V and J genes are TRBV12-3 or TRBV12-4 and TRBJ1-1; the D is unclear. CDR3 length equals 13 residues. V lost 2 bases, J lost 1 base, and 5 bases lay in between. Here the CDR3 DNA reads TGTGCCAGCAGTTTATGGAGGAACACTGAAGCTTTCTTT. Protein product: CASSLWRNTEAFF.

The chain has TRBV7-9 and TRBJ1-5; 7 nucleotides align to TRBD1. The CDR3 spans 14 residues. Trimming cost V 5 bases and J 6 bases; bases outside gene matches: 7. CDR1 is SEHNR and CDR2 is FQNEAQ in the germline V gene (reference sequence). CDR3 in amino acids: CASSAGQLSQPQHF. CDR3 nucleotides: TGTGCCAGCAGCGCGGGACAGCTTAGTCAGCCCCAGCATTTT.